The 31 T cell receptor beta chains below were found in one sample sequenced in a study of Ad26.COV2.S vaccination and SARS-CoV-2 variants. Treatment in this sample: some 20 received Ad26.COV2.S at low or high dose, single or two shots; 5 received placebo; per-sample allocation not given. Samples analyzed were those drawn on day 63 after the first vaccine or placebo injection. Clones were read by immunoSEQ multiplex PCR, and TCRdb kept only the in-frame ones, dropping some. The top ten hold around 3.6% of the sample, which has some 420,000 clones, around 87% seen once. The sample was peripheral blood, taken in a trial of Ad26.COV2.S vaccine versus placebo. These receptors all come from a person between 18 and 65 years old who received the Ad26.COV2.S COVID-19 vaccine or a placebo.

The rearrangement uses TRBV6-2 or TRBV6-3 and TRBJ2-3; tentative D call: TRBD2 (5 bases). CDR1 is MNHEY and CDR2 is SVGEGT in the germline V gene. Trimming took off 5 bases at V and 4 bases at J, with 13 bases between the two ends. This CDR3 has 14 amino acids. The CDR3 DNA reads as TGTGCCAGCAGTCTTTTATCGGGGTCAGATACGCAGTATTTT. This gives the protein CASSLLSGSDTQYF.

This sequence joins TRBV18 and TRBJ2-1; D unclear. Trimming removed 5 bases at V and 12 bases at J, with 17 bases between. CDR3 length: 13 residues. Germline-derived CDR1 and CDR2 are KGHSH and LQKENI. The CDR3: CASSSSSALGQFF. DNA for the CDR3: TGTGCCAGCTCATCGTCCAGCGCACTGGGGCAGTTCTTC.

The gene calls are TRBV7-2 and TRBJ2-5, with TRBD2 matching 12 bases. Trimming cost V 3 bases and J 4 bases; bases outside gene matches: 6. CDR3 length: 16 amino acids. Germline assignment: CDR1 SGHTA and CDR2 FQGNSA. CDR3 nucleotides: TGTGCCAGCAGCTTTGACACTAGCGGGGGGAGAGAGACCCAGTACTTC. Translation gives CASSFDTSGGRETQYF.

The V call is TRBV6-5, the J call TRBJ1-5; D is perhaps TRBD1 (5 bases). This CDR3 region has 14 residues. V dropped 6 bases and J dropped 2 bases, with 11 bases sitting between them. Germline V gives CDR1 MNHEY, CDR2 SVGAGI. The DNA of the CDR3 is TGTGCCAGCAGGATCCGGGACGGCAATCAGCCCCAGCATTTT. Protein product: CASRIRDGNQPQHF.

This clone was seen only a few times. This chain uses TRBV18 with TRBJ1-5; 9 bases align to TRBD1. The CDR3 loop spans 14 amino acids. V lost 5 bases and J lost 3; bases outside the gene matches: 2. The germline gives CDR1 KGHSH, CDR2 LQKENI. The chain's CDR3 is CASSTGGVNQPQHF. DNA for the CDR3: TGTGCCAGCTCAACAGGGGGCGTCAATCAGCCCCAGCATTTT. The complete variable domain, with remaining parts taken from reference TRBV18 and TRBJ1-5, reads NAGVMQNPRHLVRRRGQEARLRCSPMKGHSHVYWYRQLPEEGLKFMVYLQKENIIDESGMPKERFSAEFPKEGPSILRIQQVVRGDSAAYFCASSTGGVNQPQHFGDGTRLSIL.

This clone was detected once. A read error is possible here, since a much larger clone lies one base away. The chain carries TRBV12-3 or TRBV12-4 and TRBJ1-2, with 10 bases identical to TRBD1. The CDR3 sequence is 13 residues long. Trimming removed 6 bases from V and 4 bases from J; junction bases left unmatched: 2. CDR3 DNA: TGTGCCAGCAGCCGGACAGGGGGCTATGGCTACACCTTC. Translated, it gives CASSRTGGYGYTF.

The chain couples TRBV5-1 to TRBJ1-4; D is uncertain. V lost 5 bases to trimming and J lost 5 bases, with 13 bases between them. The germline gives CDR1 SGHRS, CDR2 YFSETQ. CDR3 length: 14 amino acids. The DNA of the CDR3 is TGCGCCAGCAGTTTCCGACTGGGGAATGAAAAACTGTTTTTT. It specifies CASSFRLGNEKLFF. The complete variable domain, with remaining parts taken from reference TRBV5-1 and TRBJ1-4, reads KAGVTQTPRYLIKTRGQQVTLSCSPISGHRSVSWYQQTPGQGLQFLFEYFSETQRNKGNFPGRFSGRQFSNSRSEMNVSTLELGDSALYLCASSFRLGNEKLFFGSGTQLSVL.

J is TRBJ1-4 and V is TRBV19; TRBD1 agrees at 7 bases. The V gene's germline CDR1 is LNHDA and CDR2 SQIVND (reference sequence). With 4 bases clipped from V and 0 bases from J, the junction kept 8 bases outside the gene matches. This CDR3 has 17 residues. Here the CDR3 reads CASSTQGGPTTNEKLFF. CDR3 DNA sequence: TGTGCCAGTAGTACACAAGGGGGCCCAACAACTAATGAAAAACTGTTTTTT.

The rearrangement uses TRBV2 and TRBJ1-3; TRBD1 is a possible D gene (5 bases). The CDR3 covers 16 residues. Germline-derived CDR1 and CDR2 are SNHLY and FYNNEI. V dropped 6 bases and J dropped 0 bases, with 15 bases sitting between them. CDR3 in DNA: TGTGCCAGCAGCGGAAGGGGACGAAGCTCTGGAAACACCATATATTTT. The encoded protein is CASSGRGRSSGNTIYF.

V and J are TRBV9 and TRBJ1-1; D possibly corresponds to TRBD1 (5 bases). Trimming stripped 1 base from V and 7 bases from J, with 20 bases between. CDR3 length: 16 residues. Germline loops: CDR1 SGDLS, CDR2 YYNGEE. For the CDR3, the DNA is TGTGCCAGCAGCGTATGGGAGGACCAGGGCTACAGTGAAGCTTTCTTT. Translation: CASSVWEDQGYSEAFF.

V is TRBV6-5 and J is TRBJ1-6; 7 positions match TRBD1. With V trimmed by 5 bases and J by 8 bases, 6 bases remained unmatched. Germline V CDR1 and CDR2: MNHEY, SVGAGI. The CDR3 is made up of 14 amino acids. CDR3 nucleotide sequence: TGTGCCAGCAGTACAAGGGGGCAAGATTCACCCCTCCACTTT. As protein: CASSTRGQDSPLHF.

The chain recombines TRBV2 with TRBJ1-5; D perhaps matches TRBD1 (6 bases). From germline, CDR1 is SNHLY and CDR2 FYNNEI. V was shortened by 4 bases and J by 2 bases, with 9 bases between the two germline ends. This CDR3 comprises 14 residues. CDR3 coding DNA: TGTGCCAGCAGTGGGACAGCCCGCAATCAGCCCCAGCATTTT. Translated, it gives CASSGTARNQPQHF.

The chain recombines TRBV19 with TRBJ2-2; no definite D call. The CDR3 has 14 residues. In germline, CDR1 is LNHDA, CDR2 SQIVND (reference sequence). V was cut by 3 bases and J by 3 bases, with 8 bases left in between. The CDR3 loop reads CASSIKRHTGELFF. The CDR3 region has the DNA TGTGCCAGTAGTATTAAACGCCACACCGGGGAGCTGTTTTTT.

The V gene is TRBV10-2, the J gene TRBJ2-3; D is perhaps TRBD1 (5 bases). V was shortened by 4 bases and J by 2 bases, with 16 bases between the two germline ends. Germline V gives CDR1 WSHSY, CDR2 SAAADI. CDR3 length: 16 residues. The CDR3 is CASSGQGSAYTDTQYF. CDR3 DNA sequence: TGCGCCAGCAGTGGCCAGGGAAGCGCGTACACAGATACGCAGTATTTT.

J is TRBJ1-1 and V is TRBV27; D perhaps matches TRBD1 (5 bases). CDR3 length: 14 amino acids. Germline loops: CDR1 MNHEY, CDR2 SMNVEV (reference sequence). The V and J ends lost 6 bases and 0 bases respectively, with 11 bases between them. CDR3: CASSPTAMNTEAFF. Here the CDR3 DNA reads TGTGCCAGCAGCCCGACAGCGATGAACACTGAAGCTTTCTTT.

V is TRBV29-1 and J is TRBJ2-7; no clear D gene. Trimming pared 7 bases from V and 3 bases from J, leaving 16 bases between. Germline V gives CDR1 SQVTM, CDR2 ANQGSEA. The CDR3 extends over 13 amino acids. DNA for the CDR3: TGCAGCGCCCTGAGTACCCCCAGCTACGAGCAGTACTTC. It yields the protein CSALSTPSYEQYF.

The chain links TRBV6-5 to TRBJ2-7; 7 nucleotides agree with TRBD2. The J segment lost 3 bases and the V segment lost 2 bases, leaving 7 bases of the junction unmatched. CDR1 is MNHEY and CDR2 is SVGAGI in the germline V gene. CDR3 length equals 15 residues. Written as DNA, the CDR3 is TGTGCCAGCAGTTACGGGGGGGGACTATTCTACGAGCAGTACTTC. Its protein product is CASSYGGGLFYEQYF.

The CDR3 sequence: CASSQDRLGEQFF. In nucleotides, the CDR3 is TGTGCCAGCAGCCAGGACAGGTTGGGTGAGCAGTTCTTC. The chain recombines TRBV12-3 or TRBV12-4 with TRBJ2-1; TRBD1 matches 7 bases. CDR3 length: 13 amino acids. The V and J ends lost 6 bases and 9 bases, in that order; junction bases with no gene match: 8.

V usage is TRBV2 and J usage is TRBJ2-1, with 11 bases matching TRBD2. Germline CDR1 and CDR2: SNHLY and FYNNEI. The CDR3 is 14 amino acids. The trim removed 9 bases at V and 5 bases at J, leaving 6 bases unmatched. The CDR3: CARSLAGGDNEQFF. The CDR3 nucleotides read TGTGCCAGAAGCCTAGCGGGGGGTGACAATGAGCAGTTCTTC.

This chain connects TRBV15 to TRBJ1-2; 8 nucleotides line up with TRBD1. The V segment lost 0 bases and the J segment 5 bases; nucleotides outside the gene matches: 2. The CDR3 contains 14 residues. The V gene's germline CDR1 is LNHNV and CDR2 YYDKDF (reference sequence). The CDR3 spells CATSRDRTGYGYTF. The CDR3 DNA is TGTGCCACCAGCAGAGACCGGACAGGGTATGGCTACACCTTC. Full variable domain (outside the CDR3, taken from reference TRBV15 and TRBJ1-2): DAMVIQNPRYQVTQFGKPVTLSCSQTLNHNVMYWYQQKSSQAPKLLFHYYDKDFNNEADTPDNFQSRRPNTSFCFLDIRSPGLGDTAMYLCATSRDRTGYGYTFGSGTRLTVV.

This clone was counted once. The chain carries TRBV7-9 and TRBJ2-2; no firm D call. This CDR3 spans 12 amino acids. The V gene's germline CDR1 is SEHNR and CDR2 FQNEAQ (reference sequence). V gave up 5 bases and J gave up 5 bases, with 6 bases separating them. The CDR3 loop is CASSPHTGELFF. CDR3 in DNA: TGTGCCAGCAGCCCCCATACCGGGGAGCTGTTTTTT.

For the CDR3, the DNA is TGTGCCAGCAGCCGAGGTCGGGCGGAAGCTTTCTTT. This gives the protein CASSRGRAEAFF. J is TRBJ1-1 and V is TRBV7-9, with D unresolved. This CDR3 region has 12 residues. Germline V gives CDR1 SEHNR, CDR2 FQNEAQ (reference sequence). V was cut by 5 bases and J by 8 bases, with 12 bases left in between.

This sequence joins TRBV12-3 or TRBV12-4 and TRBJ1-1; D not certain. Trimming took off 6 bases at V and 7 bases at J, with 9 bases between the two ends. The length of the CDR3 is 11 residues. The CDR3 sequence: CASRLRSEAFF. CDR3 DNA sequence: TGTGCCAGCAGGCTGAGGAGTGAAGCTTTCTTT.

The chain links TRBV2 to TRBJ2-5; a weak D match, TRBD2 (6 bases). Germline V lookup: CDR1 SNHLY, CDR2 FYNNEI. The CDR3 runs to 15 residues. V was cut by 5 bases and J by 4 bases, with 17 bases left in between. CDR3 coding DNA: TGTGCCAGCAGTCCCACCCCTAGCGCTATAGAGACCCAGTACTTC. Translated, it gives CASSPTPSAIETQYF.

This clone was seen just once. The chain joins TRBV9 to TRBJ2-7, with TRBD1 identical over 9 bases. The CDR3 spans 15 residues. The junction had 3 bases not matched to a gene; V was cut back by 2 bases and J by 0 bases. Looked up from germline, CDR1 is SGDLS and CDR2 is YYNGEE. The CDR3 sequence: CASSVGTGSSYEQYF. As DNA, the CDR3 is TGTGCCAGCAGCGTCGGGACAGGGAGCTCCTACGAGCAGTACTTC.

This clone was detected only once. The chain recombines TRBV7-9 with TRBJ1-4; 8 bases are shared with TRBD1. From germline, CDR1 is SEHNR and CDR2 FQNEAQ (reference sequence). Trimming took 5 bases from V and 5 from J; bases not matched to a gene: 22. This CDR3 comprises 20 residues. The CDR3 sequence: CASSMSPGTGTPDSNEKLFF. In nucleotides, the CDR3 is TGTGCCAGCAGCATGAGTCCCGGGACAGGAACCCCAGACTCAAATGAAAAACTGTTTTTT.

V is TRBV14 and J is TRBJ2-2; 8 bases are shared with TRBD1. Unmatched junction bases numbered 10, after V lost 4 bases and J lost 3 bases. The CDR3 extends over 17 amino acids. Germline CDR1 and CDR2: SGHDN and FVKESK. The CDR3 here is CASSPIDRGTDTGELFF. CDR3 sequence (DNA): TGTGCCAGCAGCCCCATTGACAGGGGTACGGACACCGGGGAGCTGTTTTTT.

The rearrangement uses TRBV11-2 and TRBJ1-6, with D tentatively TRBD1 (5 bases). Germline V gene sequence: CDR1 SGHAT, CDR2 FQNNGV. V was pared by 1 base and J by 3 bases, with 13 bases between. This CDR3 contains 17 residues. The CDR3 here is CASSLVGGSFYNSPLHF. The CDR3 DNA follows: TGTGCCAGCAGCTTAGTTGGGGGATCCTTCTATAATTCACCCCTCCACTTT.

The V call is TRBV28, the J call TRBJ1-2; D is perhaps TRBD1 (6 bases). CDR3 length: 13 amino acids. CDR1 and CDR2 from the germline V gene are MDHEN and SYDVKM. V lost 2 bases and J lost 4, with 8 bases in between. The CDR3 reads CASSLGGSYGYTF. Written as DNA, the CDR3 is TGTGCCAGCAGTTTAGGGGGCAGCTATGGCTACACCTTC.

This clone was recorded only once. The rearrangement links TRBV24-1 to TRBJ2-3; 8 nucleotides match TRBD1. V lost 3 bases to trimming and J lost 7 bases; unmatched junction nucleotides: 11. The germline CDR1 and CDR2 sequences are KGHDR and SFDVKD. The CDR3 length is 16 residues. CDR3 sequence (DNA): TGTGCCACCAGTGATCCTCCAGGACAGGGATCGTATACGCAGTATTTT. Translating gives CATSDPPGQGSYTQYF.

This sequence joins TRBV28 and TRBJ1-2; possibly TRBD1 for D (6 bases). The V gene's germline CDR1 is MDHEN and CDR2 SYDVKM. The CDR3 covers 13 residues. The V gene lost 2 bases and the J gene lost 5 bases, with 9 bases spanning the gap. This CDR3 reads CASSLRGAYGYTF. For the CDR3, the DNA is TGTGCCAGCAGTTTACGGGGGGCTTATGGCTACACCTTC.